This T cell receptor (beta chain) was observed in a study of cytomegalovirus exposure and HLA in healthy donors. The V end lost 6 bases, the J end lost 5 bases, and 23 bases lay between the germline ends. The germline V gene encodes CDR1 SGHRS and CDR2 YFSETQ. CDR3 size: 16 residues. Findings and caveats of the study: The classifier, whose performance was assessed in both the original and validation cohorts, reportedly diagnosed cytomegalovirus status with high specificity and sensitivity.

Regarding this clone: Its antigen is unidentified.

Use of 60 Vbeta and 13 Jbeta primers characterized the PCR. TCRdb keeps only in-frame clones here, not all; method: immunoSEQ multiplex PCR. Of approximately 150,000 clones detected, 68% appear once; the ten largest clones hold 1.4% to 1.5%. This TCR derives from a man in his fifties in good health and CMV-seronegative. V gene TRBV5-1 combines with J gene TRBJ1-1, with D unresolved. The sequencing sample was made of PBMCs. The CDR3 DNA reads TGCGCCAGCACACGAGACGGGGATCCCCGGGGAACTGAAGCTTTCTTT. This codes for CASTRDGDPRGTEAFF.